The 8 T cell receptor beta chains below come from one sample, sequenced in a study of resident and recirculating memory T cells in vitiligo. Method: immunoSEQ multiplex PCR; TCRdb's copy keeps in-frame clones and lacks some. In the table there are some 70,000 clones, 90% to 95% of which are singletons. Sequences were obtained from blood. The receptors here all came from a male donor with vitiligo.

V gene TRBV29-1 combines with J gene TRBJ2-7; TRBD1 matches 10 bases. Per germline, CDR1 SQVTM and CDR2 ANQGSEA. The CDR3 consists of 15 residues. Trimming took 6 bases from V and 5 from J; bases not matched to a gene: 13. CDR3 sequence reads: CSVLRGTGDSNEQYF. Written as DNA, the CDR3 is TGCAGCGTCCTAAGAGGGACAGGGGATTCCAACGAGCAGTACTTC.

The chain combines TRBV9 with TRBJ2-3; 8 nucleotides align to TRBD2. The CDR3 contains 18 residues. Germline CDR1 SGDLS, CDR2 YYNGEE. V was clipped by 3 bases and J by 4 bases; unmatched bases: 16. For the CDR3, the DNA is TGTGCCAGCAGCGCTACGCACCATCTTCGGGGGGGGCCAGATACGCAGTATTTT. This encodes CASSATHHLRGGPDTQYF.

The CDR3 DNA reads as TGTGCCAGCTCAGTGCAGCCTAGGCTGCCCCAAGAGACCCAGTACTTC. Its protein product is CASSVQPRLPQETQYF. The V and J genes are TRBV18 and TRBJ2-5, with no clear D. CDR3 length: 16 amino acids. V dropped 5 bases and J dropped 1 base, with 17 bases sitting between them. Germline V gene sequence: CDR1 KGHSH, CDR2 LQKENI. Variable domain in full (rest from reference TRBV18 and TRBJ2-5): NAGVMQNPRHLVRRRGQEARLRCSPMKGHSHVYWYRQLPEEGLKFMVYLQKENIIDESGMPKERFSAEFPKEGPSILRIQQVVRGDSAAYFCASSVQPRLPQETQYFGPGTRLLVL.

This clone was picked up one time. The chain is built from TRBV6-5 and TRBJ1-2, with TRBD1 matching 8 bases. After removal of 2 bases from V and 3 bases from J, the junction contained 5 bases not matched to a gene. This CDR3 has 15 amino acids. Germline-derived CDR1 and CDR2 are MNHEY and SVGAGI. In DNA, the CDR3 is TGTGCCAGCAGTTACGGCAGGGGGCGAGACTATGGCTACACCTTC. Its translation is CASSYGRGRDYGYTF.

The rearrangement uses TRBV4-2 and TRBJ2-3; the match to TRBD1 covers 8 bases. Losses at the gene ends were 6 bases for V and 1 base for J; bases not matched to a gene: 12. Germline values: CDR1 LGHNA, CDR2 YNFKEQ. This CDR3 has 17 amino acids. This CDR3 reads CASRRQGSFQRTDTQYF. Here the CDR3 DNA reads TGTGCCAGCAGGCGACAGGGGTCGTTCCAACGCACAGATACGCAGTATTTT.

This chain joins TRBV2 and TRBJ2-1, with TRBD2 matching 13 bases. The CDR3 is made up of 15 amino acids. Losses at the gene ends were 4 bases for V and 10 bases for J; bases not matched to a gene: 7. The germline V gene encodes CDR1 SNHLY and CDR2 FYNNEI. In DNA form, the CDR3 reads TGTGCCAGCAGTGCGAGGACTAGCGGGGGTGGAGAGCAGTTCTTC. Translated, it gives CASSARTSGGGEQFF.

This clone appeared a few times. The V call is TRBV6-1, the J call TRBJ2-5; D possibly corresponds to TRBD2 (5 bases). The V gene lost 4 bases and the J gene lost 4 bases, with 13 bases spanning the gap. The CDR3 sequence is 14 residues long. The V gene's germline CDR1 is MNHNS and CDR2 SASEGT. The CDR3 DNA follows: TGTGCCAGCAGTGGACTACTAGTGGGAGAGACCCAGTACTTC. This encodes CASSGLLVGETQYF.

This clone was found once. J is TRBJ1-2 and V is TRBV6-6; 7 bases are shared with TRBD1. The CDR3 runs to 14 residues. CDR1 is MNHNY, CDR2 SVGAGI, per germline (reference sequence). V lost 5 bases to trimming and J lost 6 bases; unmatched junction nucleotides: 9. The CDR3, as DNA: TGTGCCAGCAGTCGTCCGGGGGACAGCAATGGCTACACCTTC. Its protein is CASSRPGDSNGYTF.